This T cell receptor beta chain was obtained from a study of T cells in Graves' hyperthyroidism and ophthalmopathy. In the study overall: Peripheral blood specimens were obtained at initial diagnosis, prior to any treatment.

The CDR3 regions of TCR beta were amplified from RNA transcripts. The HTBI set primed first-round TCR CDR3 RT-PCR. TCRdb itself ran the multiplex PCR reads through MiXCR, one entry per CDR3 protein. The sample comprises about 480,000 distinct CDR3 sequences, approximately 23% of which are singletons, and around 54% rests with the top ten. The V gene lost 0 bases and the J gene lost 6 bases, with 17 bases spanning the gap. CDR1 is MNHNS, CDR2 SASEGT, per germline. This CDR3 contains 16 residues. The chain carries TRBV6-1 and TRBJ1-2; the D gene is possibly TRBD1 (5 bases). The sequencing sample was made of blood. The TCR originated in a woman in her seventies with Graves' ophthalmopathy. The chain's CDR3 is CASSEAPGPGLDGYTF. Here the CDR3 DNA reads TGTGCCAGCAGTGAAGCCCCGGGACCGGGGCTCGATGGCTACACCTTC.